These T cell receptor beta chains were read from a single sample in a study of shared clonotypes between healthy human individuals. Here immunoSEQ multiplex PCR was the method, and the copy in TCRdb shows in-frame clones only, minus some. The data hold roughly 2.4 million clones, with approximately 94% observed a single time. Sequencing was done on a sample of naive CD4+ T cells sorted from blood. The source is a man between 18 and 29 years old in good health. Each CDR3 is given with its conserved first and last residue. D genes are given only for firm matches. The size field is filled for only some rows; it gives once, few, many or a size class.

D: NA
size: NA
V: TRBV7-9
J: TRBJ1-1
DNA: TGTGCCAGCAGCCCCCTGACAGGCGCTAGCACTGAAGCTTTCTTT
CDR3: CASSPLTGASTEAFF

D: TRBD2
size: NA
V: TRBV18
J: TRBJ2-3
DNA: TGTGCCAGCTCACCCGTTAGCGGGAGCGCGGGGACAGATACGCAGTATTTT
CDR3: CASSPVSGSAGTDTQYF

D: TRBD1
size: NA
V: TRBV11-2
J: TRBJ1-3
DNA: TGTGCCAGCAGCTCTCAGGGGGCGAACGGAAACACCATATATTTT
CDR3: CASSSQGANGNTIYF

D: NA
size: NA
V: TRBV18
J: TRBJ2-7
DNA: TGTGCCAGCTCACCAGGTGTCTCCTACGAGCAGTACTTC
CDR3: CASSPGVSYEQYF

D: TRBD2
size: NA
V: TRBV6-5
J: TRBJ2-5
DNA: TGTGCCAGCAGTTCCTTTAGCGGGGAGGGGGAGACCCAGTACTTC
CDR3: CASSSFSGEGETQYF

D: NA
size: NA
V: TRBV5-1
J: TRBJ2-7
DNA: TGCGCCAGCTCGATCCTTCACGGACAGTTAATCCACGAGCAGTACTTC
CDR3: CASSILHGQLIHEQYF

D: TRBD2
size: NA
V: TRBV2
J: TRBJ2-3
DNA: TGTGCCAGCAGTGGATGGACTAGCGTGCTTGATACGCAGTATTTT
CDR3: CASSGWTSVLDTQYF

D: NA
size: NA
V: TRBV2
J: TRBJ2-1
DNA: TGTGCCAGCAAGGGCGGAGGGGGTGAGCAGTTCTTC
CDR3: CASKGGGGEQFF

D: NA
size: NA
V: TRBV7-2
J: TRBJ2-7
DNA: TGTGCCAGCATGGGGTCTAGGTACGAGCAGTACTTC
CDR3: CASMGSRYEQYF

D: TRBD2
size: NA
V: TRBV28
J: TRBJ2-7
DNA: TGTGCCAGCAGGCAGCGGGGAACCTCCTACGAGCAGTACTTC
CDR3: CASRQRGTSYEQYF

D: NA
size: NA
V: TRBV9
J: TRBJ1-4
DNA: TGTGCCAGCAGCGTCCGGGCTCATGATGAAAAACTGTTTTTT
CDR3: CASSVRAHDEKLFF

D: NA
size: NA
V: TRBV7-9
J: TRBJ2-5
DNA: TGTGCCAGCAGCTTAAGGTCTAGGCCGTCCGCCGAAGAGACCCAGTACTTC
CDR3: CASSLRSRPSAEETQYF

D: TRBD1
size: NA
V: TRBV2
J: TRBJ1-1
DNA: TGTGCCAGCAGTTTCTTACAGGGGGTGTACACTGAAGCTTTCTTT
CDR3: CASSFLQGVYTEAFF

D: NA
size: NA
V: TRBV2
J: TRBJ1-5
DNA: TGTGCCAGCTCCGGGGGCAGCGACCCTCGCAATCAGCCCCAGCATTTT
CDR3: CASSGGSDPRNQPQHF

D: TRBD1
size: NA
V: TRBV19
J: TRBJ2-6
DNA: TGTGCCAGTGTAGGACAGGGGGCTTTCCTGACGCGGCCTGGGGCCAACGTCCTGACTTTC
CDR3: CASVGQGAFLTRPGANVLTF

D: NA
size: NA
V: TRBV28
J: TRBJ1-2
DNA: TGTGCCAGCAGTTTAGGGGCCCCTGGAGGCTACACCTTC
CDR3: CASSLGAPGGYTF

D: NA
size: NA
V: TRBV6-1
J: TRBJ2-3
DNA: TGTGCCAGCAGGAAAGATAGGTTGGAAGCAGATACGCAGTATTTT
CDR3: CASRKDRLEADTQYF

D: TRBD1
size: NA
V: TRBV28
J: TRBJ1-1
DNA: TGTGCCAGCAGTTTAAAGGGGGCGAGAACTGAAGCTTTCTTT
CDR3: CASSLKGARTEAFF

D: TRBD2
size: NA
V: TRBV5-4
J: TRBJ2-5
DNA: TGTGCCAGCAGCCCCAAGGGGGCTAGCGGGGGCCAAGAGACCCAGTACTTC
CDR3: CASSPKGASGGQETQYF

D: NA
size: NA
V: TRBV5-3
J: TRBJ2-3
DNA: TGTGCCAGAAGCTTATGGTATACGCAGTATTTT
CDR3: CARSLWYTQYF

D: TRBD1
size: NA
V: TRBV5-1
J: TRBJ2-5
DNA: TGCGCCAGCAGCCCTGGACAGGAGGAAGAGACCCAGTACTTC
CDR3: CASSPGQEEETQYF

D: TRBD1
size: NA
V: TRBV28
J: TRBJ2-7
DNA: TGTGCCAGCAGTTTTAGGGGACAGGGCTCCTACGAGCAGTACTTC
CDR3: CASSFRGQGSYEQYF

D: NA
size: few
V: TRBV7-9
J: TRBJ1-5
DNA: TGTGCCAGCGGGGTTGGCAATCAGCCCCAGCATTTT
CDR3: CASGVGNQPQHF

D: TRBD1
size: once
V: TRBV10-3
J: TRBJ1-2
DNA: TGTGCCATTTCACAGGGGTCGGATGCTGGCTACACCTTC
CDR3: CAISQGSDAGYTF

D: NA
size: NA
V: TRBV27
J: TRBJ2-2
DNA: TGTGCCAGCAGTTACGCGGTCGGGGAGCTGTTTTTT
CDR3: CASSYAVGELFF

D: TRBD1
size: NA
V: TRBV4-1
J: TRBJ2-5
DNA: TGCGCCAGCAGCCAAGAAGGAACTGGAGACAGGGGCGAGACCCAGTACTTC
CDR3: CASSQEGTGDRGETQYF

D: TRBD2
size: once
V: TRBV10-3
J: TRBJ2-3
DNA: TGTGCCAACTCCCAACTAGCGGGGACTGGCACAGATACGCAGTATTTT
CDR3: CANSQLAGTGTDTQYF

D: NA
size: NA
V: TRBV6-5
J: TRBJ2-1
DNA: TGTGCCAGCAGCCAAGGGGGGGAGCAGTTCTTC
CDR3: CASSQGGEQFF

D: NA
size: once
V: TRBV7-6
J: TRBJ2-7
DNA: TGTGCCAGCAGCCCCGGCTCCAGCTCCTACGAGCAGTACTTC
CDR3: CASSPGSSSYEQYF

D: NA
size: NA
V: TRBV5-1
J: TRBJ2-3
DNA: TGCGCCAGCAGCGGGGCCACAGATACGCAGTATTTT
CDR3: CASSGATDTQYF

D: NA
size: NA
V: TRBV7-2
J: TRBJ1-5
DNA: TGTGCCAGCAGCCTAGATCGTTTAGCAAATCAGCCCCAGCATTTT
CDR3: CASSLDRLANQPQHF

D: NA
size: NA
V: TRBV5-5
J: TRBJ2-7
DNA: TGTGCCAGCAGCTTGGAGGGCTATTCCTACGAGCAGTACTTC
CDR3: CASSLEGYSYEQYF

D: TRBD2
size: NA
V: TRBV5-3
J: TRBJ2-5
DNA: TGTGCCAGAAGCTCCTTAGCGGGGAGAGAGACCCAGTACTTC
CDR3: CARSSLAGRETQYF

D: NA
size: NA
V: TRBV9
J: TRBJ1-2
DNA: TGTGCCAGCAGCGTAGACGACAAAGGCTACACCTTC
CDR3: CASSVDDKGYTF

D: NA
size: NA
V: TRBV7-9
J: TRBJ1-2
DNA: TGTGCCAGCAGCTTTATAGATGGCTACACCTTC
CDR3: CASSFIDGYTF

D: TRBD2
size: NA
V: TRBV30
J: TRBJ2-3
DNA: TGTGCCTGGAGTTCGAGCGGGGGGAGCACAGATACGCAGTATTTT
CDR3: CAWSSSGGSTDTQYF

D: NA
size: NA
V: TRBV6-6
J: TRBJ1-2
DNA: TGTGCCAGCAGTTACGGCCTGGGTCCTGTCTATGGCTACACCTTC
CDR3: CASSYGLGPVYGYTF

D: NA
size: NA
V: TRBV13
J: TRBJ2-7
DNA: TGTGCCAGCAGCCCTGAGGAGGGGGCCTACGAGCAGTACTTC
CDR3: CASSPEEGAYEQYF

D: NA
size: NA
V: TRBV4-1
J: TRBJ1-5
DNA: TGCGCCAGCAGCCAAGATGGACAGATTGATCAGCCCCAGCATTTT
CDR3: CASSQDGQIDQPQHF

D: NA
size: NA
V: TRBV5-1
J: TRBJ2-1
DNA: TGCGCCAGCAGCTTGGAACAGGGCGCCTACAATGAGCAGTTCTTC
CDR3: CASSLEQGAYNEQFF

D: NA
size: NA
V: TRBV7-2
J: TRBJ1-2
DNA: TGTGCCAGCAGCCGGCTGAGTATGGGGGCGGACTATGGCTACACCTTC
CDR3: CASSRLSMGADYGYTF

D: NA
size: NA
V: TRBV21-1
J: TRBJ2-7
DNA: TGTGCCAGCAGCAACGAAGTTAGCTCCTACGAGCAGTACTTC
CDR3: CASSNEVSSYEQYF

D: TRBD1
size: NA
V: TRBV28
J: TRBJ1-6
DNA: TGTGCCAGCGTACCCGGGACAGGAACGGCTCCCCTCCACTTT
CDR3: CASVPGTGTAPLHF

D: TRBD1
size: NA
V: TRBV6-5
J: TRBJ2-5
DNA: TGTGCCAGCAGTTTGCCAGGGGGCCCCGAGACCCAGTACTTC
CDR3: CASSLPGGPETQYF

D: NA
size: NA
V: TRBV4-1
J: TRBJ2-1
DNA: TGCGCCAGCAGCCAACCGGCTAGGAGCTCCTACAATGAGCAGTTCTTC
CDR3: CASSQPARSSYNEQFF

D: NA
size: NA
V: TRBV5-8
J: TRBJ1-1
DNA: TGTGCCAGCAGCCCGTACAGAGCCATGAACACTGAAGCTTTCTTT
CDR3: CASSPYRAMNTEAFF

D: NA
size: NA
V: TRBV6-1
J: TRBJ2-1
DNA: TGTGCCAGCAGTCTCATGGACAGTTTCTACAATGAGCAGTTCTTC
CDR3: CASSLMDSFYNEQFF

D: NA
size: NA
V: TRBV5-4
J: TRBJ2-7
DNA: TGTGCCAGCAGCTTACCGGATCGGGAGCAGTACTTC
CDR3: CASSLPDREQYF

D: NA
size: NA
V: TRBV28
J: TRBJ2-7
DNA: TGTGCCAGCATGGGGGGAATCGGGCCCGAGCAGTACTTC
CDR3: CASMGGIGPEQYF

D: NA
size: NA
V: TRBV6-5
J: TRBJ1-2
DNA: TGTGCCAGCAGTTACAGCGGCAGGGTGGGCTATGGCTACACCTTC
CDR3: CASSYSGRVGYGYTF

D: NA
size: NA
V: TRBV30
J: TRBJ1-4
DNA: TGTGCCTGGAGTTCAGGAATTTTTGGGGTTACTGAAAAACTGTTTTTT
CDR3: CAWSSGIFGVTEKLFF

D: TRBD1
size: once
V: TRBV5-1
J: TRBJ2-7
DNA: TGCGCCAGCAGCTATCGGACAGGTCCAGACGAGCAGTACTTC
CDR3: CASSYRTGPDEQYF

D: TRBD1
size: NA
V: TRBV5-4
J: TRBJ1-2
DNA: TGTGCCAGCAGTACAGGGGGTAACTATGGCTACACCTTC
CDR3: CASSTGGNYGYTF

D: TRBD1
size: NA
V: TRBV19
J: TRBJ2-7
DNA: TGTGCCAGTAGCCTCCGGGACAGGGACTCCTACGAGCAGTACTTC
CDR3: CASSLRDRDSYEQYF

D: TRBD2
size: once
V: TRBV5-4
J: TRBJ2-1
DNA: TGTGCCAGCAGCTTATCTAGCGGATCCTACAATGAGCAGTTCTTC
CDR3: CASSLSSGSYNEQFF

D: NA
size: few
V: TRBV27
J: TRBJ1-2
DNA: TGTGCCAGCAGCCCGAGGGGGTGGGACTATGGCTACACCTTC
CDR3: CASSPRGWDYGYTF

D: TRBD1
size: NA
V: TRBV28
J: TRBJ2-7
DNA: TGTGCCAGCAGTGTACCGGGACAGGGGGTTTCCGAGCAGTACTTC
CDR3: CASSVPGQGVSEQYF

D: TRBD1
size: NA
V: TRBV9
J: TRBJ2-5
DNA: TGTGCCAGCAGCTTCGGGACAGGGGTAGAGACCCAGTACTTC
CDR3: CASSFGTGVETQYF

D: NA
size: NA
V: TRBV7-9
J: TRBJ2-7
DNA: TGTGCCAGCAGCTTACCTTTTACCTCCTACGAGCAGTACTTC
CDR3: CASSLPFTSYEQYF

D: NA
size: NA
V: TRBV4-3
J: TRBJ2-3
DNA: TGCGCCAGCAGCCACGGGACGGGCCCAGATACGCAGTATTTT
CDR3: CASSHGTGPDTQYF